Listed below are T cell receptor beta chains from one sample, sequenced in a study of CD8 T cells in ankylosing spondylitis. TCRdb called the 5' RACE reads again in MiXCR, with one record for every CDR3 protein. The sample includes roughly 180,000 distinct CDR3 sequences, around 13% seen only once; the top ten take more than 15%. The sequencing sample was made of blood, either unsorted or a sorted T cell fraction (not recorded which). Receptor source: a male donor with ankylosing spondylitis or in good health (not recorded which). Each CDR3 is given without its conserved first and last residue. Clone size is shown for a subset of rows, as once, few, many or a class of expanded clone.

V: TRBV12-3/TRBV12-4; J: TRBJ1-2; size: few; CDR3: ASRGQGNYGYT
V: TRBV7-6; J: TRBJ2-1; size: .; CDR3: ASSFGTGRNEQF
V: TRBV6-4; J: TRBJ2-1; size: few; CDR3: ASSDGTAGEQF
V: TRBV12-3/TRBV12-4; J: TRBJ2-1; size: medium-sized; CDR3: ASSLEERDSLLNEQF
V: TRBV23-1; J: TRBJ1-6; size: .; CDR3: ASSFQGISPLH
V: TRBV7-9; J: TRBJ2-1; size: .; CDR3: ASSSSNEQF
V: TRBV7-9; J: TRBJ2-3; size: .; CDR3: ASSVAGGSTDTQY
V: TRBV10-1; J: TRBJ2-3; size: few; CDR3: ASSDDSPSTDTQY
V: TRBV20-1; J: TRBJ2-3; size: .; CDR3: SAPWLRTDTQY
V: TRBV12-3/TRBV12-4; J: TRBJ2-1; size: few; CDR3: ASSLAQGGLYNEQF
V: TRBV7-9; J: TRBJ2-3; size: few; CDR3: ASSLIPDTQY
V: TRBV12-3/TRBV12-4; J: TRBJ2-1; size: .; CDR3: ASSLAPGPRNEQF
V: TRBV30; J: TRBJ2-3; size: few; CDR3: ACLQDVGGPVR
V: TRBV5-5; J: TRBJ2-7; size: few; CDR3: ASSLAASISYEQY
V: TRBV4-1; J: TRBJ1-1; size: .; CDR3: ASSQAAQGPEAF
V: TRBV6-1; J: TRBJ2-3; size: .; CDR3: ASTAFEGTDTQY
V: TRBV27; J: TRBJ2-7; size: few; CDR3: ASSLRVGVAGFYEQY
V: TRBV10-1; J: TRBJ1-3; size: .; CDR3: ASSDYSGNTIY
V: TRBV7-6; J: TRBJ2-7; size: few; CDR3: ASSLDSWGGSYEQY
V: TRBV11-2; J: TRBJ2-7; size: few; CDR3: ASSASGYGGEQY
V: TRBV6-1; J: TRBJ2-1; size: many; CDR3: ASSNRLAGADEQF
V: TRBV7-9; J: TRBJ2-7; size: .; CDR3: ASGGPGGLGQY
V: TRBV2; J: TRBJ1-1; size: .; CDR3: ASILYTEAF